This TCR beta chain was retrieved from a study of graft-versus-host responses after intestinal transplantation. Across the whole study: Isolated intestinal, liver-intestinal, or multivisceral transplants were what recipients had. Anti-thymocyte globulin induction, then tacrolimus and steroids for approximately 3 years, went to all recipients.

Findings of the study overall: The study associated peak circulating GvH clone levels with early post-transplant HvG declines. Present in recipient marrow, GvH clones included some that appeared first in ileum or blood.

The CDR3 contains 16 residues. Germline CDR1 and CDR2: SGHTA and FQGTGA. V shed 4 bases, J shed 6 bases, and the junction held 12 bases outside the gene matches. For this clone: Antigen unknown.

Some clones are missing from TCRdb's copy, which holds only in-frame ones; the method was immunoSEQ multiplex PCR. In the table there are about 94,000 clones, over 75% of which are singletons. This chain joins TRBV7-3 and TRBJ2-1, with 7 bases fitting TRBD2. The clonotype comes from a human donor who received an intestinal transplant. The sequences come from unstimulated CD8+ T cells sorted from spleen or lymph node cells, collected before intestinal transplant. The CDR3 protein is CASSSPRGEGINEQFF. The DNA for the CDR3 is TGTGCCAGCAGCTCCCCCCGGGGGGAGGGGATCAATGAGCAGTTCTTC.